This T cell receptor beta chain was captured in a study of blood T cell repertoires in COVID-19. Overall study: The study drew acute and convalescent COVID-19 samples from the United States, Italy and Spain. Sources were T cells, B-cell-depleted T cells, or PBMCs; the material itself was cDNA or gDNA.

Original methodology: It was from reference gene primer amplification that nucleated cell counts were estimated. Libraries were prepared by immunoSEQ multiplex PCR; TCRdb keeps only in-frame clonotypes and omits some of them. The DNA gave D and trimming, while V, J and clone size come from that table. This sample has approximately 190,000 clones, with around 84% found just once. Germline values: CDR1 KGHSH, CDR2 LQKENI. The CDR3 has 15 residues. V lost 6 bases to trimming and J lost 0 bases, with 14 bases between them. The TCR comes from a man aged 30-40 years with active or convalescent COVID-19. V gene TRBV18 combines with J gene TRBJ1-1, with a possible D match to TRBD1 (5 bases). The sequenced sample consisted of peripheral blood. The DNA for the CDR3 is TGTGCCAGCTCCTCCCCCCCAGGGATGAACACTGAAGCTTTCTTT. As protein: CASSSPPGMNTEAFF.